This paragraph covers one T cell receptor (beta chain) sequence. Its antigen is as yet unknown. Recent vaccinations or acute infections were absent in the healthy HIV-negative adult donors. The method was immunoSEQ multiplex PCR; TCRdb's version includes in-frame clones alone and lacks a portion of them. This sample yields about 2.4 million clones, of which 93% are seen a single time; roughly 0.36% belongs to the top ten. The sample originates from a study of shared clonotypes between healthy human individuals. Looking at the study overall: Used for every donor were three CD4 naive, three CD4 memory, two CD8 naive and one CD8 memory plate.

The CDR3 length is 13 residues. Germline-derived CDR1 and CDR2 are SNHLY and FYNNEI. Trimming removed 5 bases from V and 4 bases from J, with 12 bases in between. Study-wide results and limits: Among donors, clonotype sharing was expected to be affected by sequencing depth.

This receptor was taken from a man aged 18 to 30 in good health. Some clones in this sample may be carry-over from other donors' samples. Sequenced input: naive CD4+ T cells from PBMCs. As to subset: CD45RA+ positively selected. The V call is TRBV2, the J call TRBJ2-7, with TRBD1 as a possible D gene (6 bases). CDR3 nucleotide sequence: TGTGCCAGCAGTCGGGACAATCATTACGAGCAGTACTTC. Translation gives CASSRDNHYEQYF.